The 23 T cell receptor beta chains reported below all come from one sample, sequenced in a study of human T cells and chemical hapten exposure. Noted time point: patch test 3, about 24 weeks after DPC sensitization. Noted treatment: therapeutic diphenylcyclopropenone sensitization with weekly scalp DPC. MiXCR, run by TCRdb on the RACE reads, gives a single entry per CDR3 protein. The table has about 120,000 distinct CDR3 sequences, roughly 10% seen once. Sequences were derived from whole blood, sampled in connection with sensitization to the hapten diphenylcyclopropenone (DPC). Receptors originate from a woman aged 50 to 65 with alopecia areata. Some clones in this sample may be carry-over from other donors' samples.

This sequence joins TRBV6-2 or TRBV6-3 and TRBJ2-5; weak D call: TRBD1 (5 bases). Germline V gives CDR1 MNHEY, CDR2 SVGEGT. The CDR3 spans 14 residues. With 6 bases removed from V and 2 bases from J, the gap between germline ends came to 13 bases. DNA for the CDR3: TGTGCCAGCAGAGCTGACAGTGTACAAGAGACCCAGTACTTC. Its translation is CASRADSVQETQYF.

Only a few counts were recorded for this clonotype. The chain employs TRBV28 and TRBJ1-2; D is perhaps TRBD1 (6 bases). CDR3 length: 12 amino acids. Germline-derived CDR1 and CDR2 are MDHEN and SYDVKM. Trimming took off 5 bases at V and 2 bases at J, with 6 bases between the two ends. CDR3 sequence reads: CASSTGNYGYTF. The CDR3 DNA is TGTGCCAGCAGTACAGGGAACTATGGCTACACCTTC.

This clonotype was seen at least ten times. The V gene is TRBV20-1, the J gene TRBJ1-6; 7 nucleotides align to TRBD1. This CDR3 spans 17 amino acids. Germline trimming cut 5 bases from V and 7 bases from J; bases unmatched to any gene: 17. CDR1 is DFQATT, CDR2 SNEGSKA, per germline (reference sequence). The CDR3 loop reads CSAPKGDSRTGNSPLHF. CDR3 in DNA: TGCAGTGCTCCCAAGGGGGACAGCCGGACGGGGAATTCACCCCTCCACTTT.

This clonotype occurred many times. V gene TRBV6-5 combines with J gene TRBJ2-2, with D perhaps TRBD1 (6 bases). CDR1 MNHEY and CDR2 SVGAGI come from the germline V gene. V lost 10 bases to trimming and J lost 1 base, with 10 bases between them. This CDR3 has 13 residues. The CDR3 nucleotides read TGTGCCACGACGGGACAGAACACCGGGGAGCTGTTTTTT. Protein product: CATTGQNTGELFF.

This clonotype was found a few times. This chain uses TRBV27 with TRBJ1-1, with D maybe TRBD1 (5 bases). CDR1 and CDR2 (germline): MNHEY, SMNVEV (reference sequence). V was cut by 6 bases and J by 4 bases, with 9 bases left in between. The CDR3 extends over 12 amino acids. The CDR3 DNA reads TGTGCCAGCAGGGGAGGGGTCACTGAAGCTTTCTTT. This codes for CASRGGVTEAFF.

This clonotype came up a few times. The V gene is TRBV27, the J gene TRBJ1-5; TRBD1 aligns across 9 bases. Unmatched junction bases numbered 5, after V lost 2 bases and J lost 6 bases. There are 15 residues in the CDR3. Germline loops: CDR1 MNHEY, CDR2 SMNVEV (reference sequence). CDR3 nucleotide sequence: TGTGCCAGCAGTTTAGACACAGGGGGCGGTCAGCCCCAGCATTTT. Its translation is CASSLDTGGGQPQHF.

This rearrangement joins TRBV28 to TRBJ1-3; the match to TRBD1 covers 9 bases. J lost 2 bases, V lost 5 bases, and 16 bases had no gene match. The CDR3 is 19 amino acids. Per germline, CDR1 MDHEN and CDR2 SYDVKM. The CDR3 loop reads CASSRGGTGRVVAGNTIYF. The CDR3 nucleotides read TGTGCCAGCAGTCGTGGGGGGACAGGGAGAGTAGTGGCTGGAAACACCATATATTTT.

CDR3 sequence (DNA): TGCGCCAGCAGCTTGTGGGACACCGACGGATCCTACGAGCAGTACTTC. Translating it yields CASSLWDTDGSYEQYF. The rearrangement links TRBV5-1 to TRBJ2-7; a weak D match, TRBD1 (6 bases). This CDR3 is built from 16 residues. V was pared by 1 base and J by 1 base, with 15 bases between. CDR1 and CDR2 from the germline V gene are SGHRS and YFSETQ.

The chain has TRBV28 and TRBJ2-4; D gene unclear. The V end lost 7 bases, the J end lost 0 bases, and 7 bases lay between the germline ends. This CDR3 region has 13 residues. Germline V gene lookup returns CDR1 MDHEN and CDR2 SYDVKM. CDR3 DNA: TGTGCCAGCAACGCGGTAGCCAAAAACATTCAGTACTTC. Its translation is CASNAVAKNIQYF.

The chain links TRBV2 to TRBJ2-7; 7 bases are shared with TRBD2. The CDR3 is 14 amino acids. V was pared by 3 bases and J by 7 bases, with 9 bases of the junction left unmatched. Germline V gives CDR1 SNHLY, CDR2 FYNNEI. The DNA of the CDR3 is TGTGCCAGCAGTGAGAGCGGGGACCCGGTGGAGCAGTACTTC. This gives the protein CASSESGDPVEQYF.

V and J are TRBV5-4 and TRBJ1-1; unclear D gene. V lost 6 bases and J 1 base, leaving 10 bases between the germline ends. In germline, CDR1 is SGHNT, CDR2 YYREEE (reference sequence). The CDR3 runs to 13 residues. The CDR3 nucleotides are TGTGCCAGCACCAGGACTGGGAACACTGAAGCTTTCTTT. Amino acid sequence: CASTRTGNTEAFF. Complete variable domain (other parts from reference TRBV5-4 and TRBJ1-1): ETGVTQSPTHLIKTRGQQVTLRCSSQSGHNTVSWYQQALGQGPQFIFQYYREEENGRGNFPPRFSGLQFPNYSSELNVNALELDDSALYLCASTRTGNTEAFFGQGTRLTVV.

Only a few counts were recorded for this clonotype. V gene TRBV6-2 or TRBV6-3 combines with J gene TRBJ2-3; D may be TRBD1 (5 bases). The CDR3 extends over 14 amino acids. Germline V CDR1 and CDR2: MNHEY, SVGEGT. Trimming cost V 2 bases and J 6 bases, with 12 bases left between them. CDR3 region: CASSYDRGKDTQYF. The CDR3, as DNA: TGTGCCAGCAGTTACGATAGGGGAAAGGATACGCAGTATTTT.

The V call is TRBV5-1, the J call TRBJ2-3; 11 bases are a match to TRBD2. The CDR3 is made up of 15 amino acids. The germline gives CDR1 SGHRS, CDR2 YFSETQ. Trimming at V came to 3 bases and at J to 6 bases, leaving 6 bases not matched to a gene. CDR3 coding DNA: TGCGCCAGCAGCTCCCTAGCGGGAGGCTGGGATACGCAGTATTTT. Translating it yields CASSSLAGGWDTQYF. The full variable domain, with the rest looked up from reference TRBV5-1 and TRBJ2-3, is KAGVTQTPRYLIKTRGQQVTLSCSPISGHRSVSWYQQTPGQGLQFLFEYFSETQRNKGNFPGRFSGRQFSNSRSEMNVSTLELGDSALYLCASSSLAGGWDTQYFGPGTRLTVL.

This clonotype has just a few counts. V gene TRBV12-3 or TRBV12-4 combines with J gene TRBJ2-4, with TRBD1 matching 9 bases. The CDR3 length is 15 residues. The junction had 2 bases not matched to a gene; V was cut back by 5 bases and J by 0 bases. The CDR3 is CASSKDRGAKNIQYF. The CDR3, as DNA: TGTGCCAGCAGTAAGGACAGGGGAGCCAAAAACATTCAGTACTTC.

This clonotype was seen a handful of times. The chain employs TRBV10-3 and TRBJ2-5; D is possibly TRBD1 or TRBD2 (5 bases each). The CDR3 contains 14 residues. Germline V gene lookup returns CDR1 ENHRY and CDR2 SYGVKD. Between the trimmed V and J ends, which lost 0 bases and 2 bases, there was a span of 7 bases. CDR3 nucleotides: TGTGCCATCAGTGAGTCGGGGACGCAAGAGACCCAGTACTTC. Translated, it gives CAISESGTQETQYF.

This clonotype occurred many times. V usage is TRBV29-1 and J usage is TRBJ2-7; no definite D call. This CDR3 region has 13 residues. In germline, CDR1 is SQVTM, CDR2 ANQGSEA. The V gene lost 2 bases and the J gene lost 2 bases, with 10 bases spanning the gap. DNA for the CDR3: TGCAGCGTTGAAAAAGGGAACACCTACGAGCAGTACTTC. It yields the protein CSVEKGNTYEQYF.

In this sample, this clonotype turned up a few times. The genes are TRBV12-3 or TRBV12-4 and TRBJ1-2; the D gene is possibly TRBD1 (6 bases). The V end lost 4 bases, the J end lost 8 bases, and 17 bases lay between the germline ends. This CDR3 contains 14 residues. Here the CDR3 reads CASSSLPYRDGYTF. The CDR3 nucleotides are TGTGCCAGCAGTTCCCTCCCCTACAGGGACGGCTACACCTTC.

This clonotype was picked up a small number of times. The chain is built from TRBV29-1 and TRBJ2-1, with 14 bases aligning to TRBD2. The CDR3 has 15 residues. Germline-derived CDR1 and CDR2 are SQVTM and ANQGSEA. The junction had 6 bases not matched to a gene; V was cut back by 6 bases and J by 5 bases. The CDR3 sequence is CSVQGTSGSDNEQFF. Here the CDR3 DNA reads TGCAGCGTGCAAGGGACTAGCGGGAGTGACAATGAGCAGTTCTTC.

The table lists this clonotype with a few counts. This sequence joins TRBV7-8 and TRBJ2-1, with TRBD2 as a possible D gene (6 bases). Between the trimmed V and J ends, which lost 5 bases and 0 bases, there was a span of 14 bases. The CDR3 covers 16 residues. Germline V gene data show CDR1 as SGHVS and CDR2 as FQNEAQ. The CDR3 sequence: CASSMRDVDSYNEQFF. The CDR3 DNA reads as TGTGCCAGCAGCATGCGGGACGTAGACTCCTACAATGAGCAGTTCTTC.

This clonotype appeared a few times. The rearrangement links TRBV27 to TRBJ1-1; D gene unclear. V was pared by 2 bases and J by 11 bases, with 9 bases between. From germline, CDR1 is MNHEY and CDR2 SMNVEV (reference sequence). The CDR3 is 11 residues long. CDR3 loop: CASSLQGRAFF. CDR3 in DNA: TGTGCCAGCAGTTTACAAGGGAGGGCTTTCTTT.

The chain couples TRBV7-9 to TRBJ1-3; no clear D. Trimming took 5 bases from V and 0 from J, leaving 17 bases between them. Germline V CDR1 and CDR2: SEHNR, FQNEAQ (reference sequence). The CDR3 length is 17 residues. The DNA of the CDR3 is TGTGCCAGCAGCCGCGATTTGACGGCGGGCTCTGGAAACACCATATATTTT. Translation: CASSRDLTAGSGNTIYF. The full variable domain, with the rest looked up from reference TRBV7-9 and TRBJ1-3, is DTGVSQNPRHKITKRGQNVTFRCDPISEHNRLYWYRQTLGQGPEFLTYFQNEAQLEKSRLLSDRFSAERPKGSFSTLEIQRTEQGDSAMYLCASSRDLTAGSGNTIYFGEGSWLTVV.

This clonotype was recorded many times. The chain employs TRBV12-3 or TRBV12-4 and TRBJ2-7, with D possibly being TRBD2 (6 bases). V gave up 4 bases and J gave up 6 bases, with 16 bases separating them. The CDR3 spans 14 residues. The CDR3 spells CASSSGVPFAEQYF. The DNA for the CDR3 is TGTGCCAGCAGTTCGGGGGTACCATTCGCCGAGCAGTACTTC.

This rearrangement joins TRBV4-3 to TRBJ2-7; TRBD2 aligns across 9 bases. Germline CDR1 is LGHNA and CDR2 is YSLEER. CDR3 length: 15 amino acids. V was pared by 0 bases and J by 7 bases, with 7 bases of the junction left unmatched. DNA for the CDR3: TGCGCCAGCAGCCAAGACGGCGGGAGGGCCGAGGAGCAGTACTTC. Protein sequence: CASSQDGGRAEEQYF.